Following are 23 T cell receptor beta chains from one sample sequenced in a study of shared clonotypes between healthy human individuals. The method was immunoSEQ multiplex PCR; TCRdb's version includes in-frame clones alone and lacks a portion of them. The table shows more than 2 million clones, with approximately 94% occurring only once. The specimen sequenced was naive CD4+ T cells sorted from blood. Subset reported: CD45RA+ positively selected. Every receptor here comes from a man aged 18-30 years in good health.

The genes are TRBV5-6 and TRBJ2-3, with a possible D match to TRBD1 (6 bases). This CDR3 region has 14 residues. V lost 4 bases and J 4 bases, leaving 13 bases between the germline ends. The germline gives CDR1 SGHDT, CDR2 YYEEEE. CDR3 protein: CASSLWTDPDTQYF. Written as DNA, the CDR3 is TGTGCCAGCAGCCTCTGGACAGACCCAGATACGCAGTATTTT.

The chain carries TRBV6-1 and TRBJ1-6, with 8 nucleotides matching TRBD1. Germline assignment: CDR1 MNHNS and CDR2 SASEGT. The CDR3 covers 14 residues. The J segment lost 7 bases and the V segment lost 6 bases, leaving 5 bases of the junction unmatched. The CDR3 here is CASSGQGLNSPLHF. As DNA, the CDR3 is TGTGCCAGCAGCGGACAGGGTCTGAATTCACCCCTCCACTTT.

DNA for the CDR3: TGTGCCAGCAGAAGACAGGGGACCAATCAGCCCCAGCATTTT. Amino acids: CASRRQGTNQPQHF. This sequence joins TRBV5-6 and TRBJ1-5; 8 bases fit TRBD1. Trimming cost V 5 bases and J 3 bases; bases outside gene matches: 4. The CDR3 spans 14 residues. Germline V gives CDR1 SGHDT, CDR2 YYEEEE.

This chain links TRBV7-9 with TRBJ1-1; no definite D call. From germline, CDR1 is SEHNR and CDR2 FQNEAQ (reference sequence). The CDR3 loop spans 12 amino acids. Trimming cost V 4 bases and J 3 bases, with 6 bases left between them. CDR3 loop: CASSSEDTEAFF. The CDR3 DNA reads as TGTGCCAGCAGCTCAGAGGACACTGAAGCTTTCTTT.

In its sample, this clone was seen once. The chain carries TRBV5-8 and TRBJ1-5, with D possibly matching TRBD1 (5 bases). CDR1 and CDR2 from the germline V gene are SGHTS and YDEGEE. The V end was cut by 2 bases, the J end by 0 bases, with 9 bases between. This CDR3 region has 15 residues. CDR3 in DNA: TGTGCCAGCAGCTTTGACAGCTTTAGCAATCAGCCCCAGCATTTT. Residues: CASSFDSFSNQPQHF.

On this clone itself: This CDR3 is also generated by other DNA sequences in the sample. This chain links TRBV5-1 with TRBJ1-1; D possibly corresponds to TRBD1 (5 bases). The germline V gene encodes CDR1 SGHRS and CDR2 YFSETQ. Trimming removed 0 bases from V and 4 bases from J, with 13 bases in between. The CDR3 extends over 15 amino acids. The CDR3 loop reads CASSLAASGGTEAFF. Written as DNA, the CDR3 is TGCGCCAGCAGCTTGGCCGCCTCCGGGGGCACTGAAGCTTTCTTT. Filled out from reference TRBV5-1 and TRBJ1-1, the complete variable domain reads KAGVTQTPRYLIKTRGQQVTLSCSPISGHRSVSWYQQTPGQGLQFLFEYFSETQRNKGNFPGRFSGRQFSNSRSEMNVSTLELGDSALYLCASSLAASGGTEAFFGQGTRLTVV.

A single count supports this clone. The chain combines TRBV19 with TRBJ2-3; 9 nucleotides align to TRBD2. This CDR3 has 15 amino acids. Trimming at V came to 2 bases and at J to 4 bases, leaving 4 bases not matched to a gene. Germline-derived CDR1 and CDR2 are LNHDA and SQIVND (reference sequence). CDR3 bases: TGTGCCAGTAGTATAAAGACTAGCGGTTCAGATACGCAGTATTTT. This encodes CASSIKTSGSDTQYF.

V gene TRBV11-2 combines with J gene TRBJ2-7; D unclear. The germline gives CDR1 SGHAT, CDR2 FQNNGV. The CDR3 has 12 amino acids. The V end was cut by 1 base, the J end by 6 bases, with 7 bases between. The CDR3 loop is CASSLVRPEQYF. The CDR3 coding sequence is TGTGCCAGCAGCTTAGTCAGGCCCGAGCAGTACTTC.

The V call is TRBV29-1, the J call TRBJ2-2; 9 bases align to TRBD2. The V and J ends lost 5 bases and 3 bases, in that order; junction bases with no gene match: 7. The CDR3 spans 15 residues. Germline V gene lookup returns CDR1 SQVTM and CDR2 ANQGSEA. CDR3 region: CSVKKRGADTGELFF. The CDR3 coding sequence is TGCAGCGTTAAGAAGCGGGGGGCGGACACCGGGGAGCTGTTTTTT.

J is TRBJ1-1 and V is TRBV18, with a tentative D call TRBD1 (6 bases). The CDR3 is 16 residues long. Per the germline V gene, CDR1 is KGHSH and CDR2 is LQKENI. V dropped 6 bases and J dropped 2 bases, with 19 bases sitting between them. For the CDR3, the DNA is TGTGCCAGCTCGCCGGGGGGCCATGGTCGAAACACTGAAGCTTTCTTT. Amino acid sequence: CASSPGGHGRNTEAFF.

This sequence joins TRBV7-6 and TRBJ2-2; the D gene could be TRBD1 or TRBD2 (5 bases each). The CDR3 has 17 amino acids. Germline CDR1 is SGHVS and CDR2 is FNYEAQ. The germline V and J ends were trimmed by 4 bases and 0 bases, with 15 bases remaining between them. The chain's CDR3 is CASSSEVGVTNTGELFF. In nucleotides, the CDR3 is TGTGCCAGCAGCTCGGAGGTGGGGGTGACGAACACCGGGGAGCTGTTTTTT.

This chain links TRBV5-6 with TRBJ1-1; no clear D gene. Germline V gene lookup returns CDR1 SGHDT and CDR2 YYEEEE. This CDR3 has 14 residues. Trimming stripped 0 bases from V and 2 bases from J, with 8 bases between. In DNA form, the CDR3 reads TGTGCCAGCAGCTTGGAACAGATCAACACTGAAGCTTTCTTT. Translating gives CASSLEQINTEAFF.

The rearrangement joins TRBV19 to TRBJ2-3, with 9 bases matching TRBD2. The junction had 11 bases not matched to a gene; V was cut back by 4 bases and J by 0 bases. Germline V CDR1 and CDR2: LNHDA, SQIVND (reference sequence). The CDR3 has 18 amino acids. The CDR3 spells CASSRWASGDHSTDTQYF. The CDR3 nucleotides read TGTGCCAGTAGTAGGTGGGCTAGCGGGGACCATAGCACAGATACGCAGTATTTT.

The rearrangement uses TRBV9 and TRBJ2-1; D possibly corresponds to TRBD2 (6 bases). The CDR3 has 16 amino acids. The V gene lost 0 bases and the J gene lost 5 bases, with 15 bases spanning the gap. In germline, CDR1 is SGDLS, CDR2 YYNGEE. In DNA, the CDR3 is TGTGCCAGCAGCGTAGGTAAGGGACTTCATCACAATGAGCAGTTCTTC. Its protein product is CASSVGKGLHHNEQFF.

The rearrangement joins TRBV30 to TRBJ2-5; no firm D call. This CDR3 is built from 15 residues. V lost 4 bases and J lost 4, with 19 bases in between. Germline CDR1 and CDR2: GTSNPN and SVGIG (reference sequence). CDR3 sequence: CAWNRGASLGETQYF. As DNA, the CDR3 is TGTGCCTGGAACCGAGGTGCAAGTCTCGGAGAGACCCAGTACTTC. Full variable domain (missing parts from reference TRBV30 and TRBJ2-5): SQTIHQWPATLVQPVGSPLSLECTVEGTSNPNLYWYRQAAGRGLQLLFYSVGIGQISSEVPQNLSASRPQDRQFILSSKKLLLSDSGFYLCAWNRGASLGETQYFGPGTRLLVL.

The chain joins TRBV7-9 to TRBJ1-2; D gene ambiguous. The CDR3 is made up of 14 amino acids. V lost 5 bases, J lost 4 bases, and 14 bases lay in between. Germline values: CDR1 SEHNR, CDR2 FQNEAQ (reference sequence). In nucleotides, the CDR3 is TGTGCCAGCAGCCAGGAGGAGGCCCCCTATGGCTACACCTTC. Its translation is CASSQEEAPYGYTF.

This sequence joins TRBV6-5 and TRBJ2-7, with 9 bases lining up with TRBD1. Germline lookup yields CDR1 MNHEY and CDR2 SVGAGI. The CDR3 sequence is 14 residues long. Losses at the gene ends were 6 bases for V and 3 bases for J; bases not matched to a gene: 6. CDR3 amino acids: CASSPTGGFYEQYF. The CDR3, as DNA: TGTGCCAGCAGCCCGACAGGGGGTTTCTACGAGCAGTACTTC.

In this sample, this clone turned up once. The chain links TRBV6-1 to TRBJ1-1; 9 bases are shared with TRBD1. The CDR3 spans 12 residues. Germline CDR1 and CDR2: MNHNS and SASEGT. With 3 bases clipped from V and 8 bases from J, the junction kept 1 base outside the gene matches. CDR3 sequence reads: CASSEGQGEAFF. The CDR3 nucleotides read TGTGCCAGCAGTGAGGGACAGGGCGAAGCTTTCTTT.

The J gene is TRBJ1-3, the V gene TRBV7-9; TRBD1 agrees at 9 bases. J lost 6 bases, V lost 6 bases, and 3 bases had no gene match. The V gene's germline CDR1 is SEHNR and CDR2 FQNEAQ (reference sequence). CDR3 length equals 13 residues. The CDR3, as DNA: TGTGCCAGCAGTCGGACAGGGGAAAACACCATATATTTT. Protein product: CASSRTGENTIYF.

The chain's CDR3 is CARRGQGTIIPQHF. The CDR3 DNA follows: TGTGCCAGAAGGGGACAGGGTACAATCATACCCCAGCATTTT. The rearrangement uses TRBV25-1 and TRBJ1-5; 9 bases fit TRBD1. V lost 9 bases, J lost 10 bases, and 13 bases stayed unmatched. This CDR3 comprises 14 residues. CDR1 is MGHDK, CDR2 SYGVNS, per germline. The complete variable domain, with remaining parts taken from reference TRBV25-1 and TRBJ1-5, reads EADIYQTPRYLVIGTGKKITLECSQTMGHDKMYWYQQDPGMELHLIHYSYGVNSTEKGDLSSESTVSRIRTEHFPLTLESARPSHTSQYLCARRGQGTIIPQHFGDGTRLSIL.

This sequence joins TRBV5-1 and TRBJ1-6; TRBD1 agrees at 9 bases. This CDR3 has 14 residues. Germline-derived CDR1 and CDR2 are SGHRS and YFSETQ. V was pared by 4 bases and J by 8 bases, with 4 bases of the junction left unmatched. CDR3 DNA: TGCGCCAGCAGCCTGGGGACAGGGTATTCACCCCTCCACTTT. This translates into CASSLGTGYSPLHF.

The V gene is TRBV25-1, the J gene TRBJ2-5, with 10 bases fitting TRBD1. The V segment lost 1 base and the J segment 5 bases; nucleotides outside the gene matches: 7. The CDR3 covers 16 residues. Germline V gene sequence: CDR1 MGHDK, CDR2 SYGVNS. The CDR3 here is CASSEFRTGGSETQYF. The CDR3 DNA follows: TGTGCCAGCAGTGAATTTCGGACAGGGGGGAGTGAGACCCAGTACTTC.

This rearrangement joins TRBV5-1 to TRBJ1-3; D remains ambiguous. The CDR3 length is 15 residues. Trimming left V 4 bases short and J 0 bases short, with 11 bases between. Germline loops: CDR1 SGHRS, CDR2 YFSETQ. The chain's CDR3 is CASSPIPDSGNTIYF. For the CDR3, the DNA is TGCGCCAGCAGCCCCATCCCAGACTCTGGAAACACCATATATTTT.